One and the same sample provided the 9 T cell receptor beta chains below, sequenced in a study of blood T cells in healthy people across ages. It was with a sample-barcoded 5' primer and a J-beta primer mix that a second PCR of about 6 to 12 cycles was run. TCRdb independently ran MiXCR on the 5' RACE reads; one entry per CDR3 protein. This repertoire shows 1,500,000 or so distinct CDR3 sequences, roughly 64% found once; its top ten account for over 6.5%. The sequencing input was blood. All receptors derive from a man between 18 and 35 years old in good health.

This clonotype appeared a few times. This sequence joins TRBV14 and TRBJ2-7; 12 bases agree with TRBD2. This CDR3 spans 16 amino acids. With 5 bases clipped from V and 7 bases from J, the junction kept 12 bases outside the gene matches. Germline V gene data show CDR1 as SGHDN and CDR2 as FVKESK. CDR3 nucleotides: TGTGCCAGCAGCAAATGGACTAGCGGGATTTACAATGAGCAGTACTTC. The encoded protein is CASSKWTSGIYNEQYF.

For this clonotype: One end of the junction does not line up with germline, which may come from a read error. The chain links TRBV18 to TRBJ2-3; a possible D gene is TRBD2 (5 bases). CDR3 length equals 12 residues. CDR1 is KGHSH, CDR2 LQKENI, per germline. The CDR3 sequence: CASSATRDTRYF. The CDR3 nucleotides read TGTGCCAGCTCAGCAACACGGGATACGCGGTATTTT.

V gene TRBV29-1 combines with J gene TRBJ2-4, with 11 bases aligning to TRBD2. The J call could be wrong; TRBJ2-7 is a better fit for the DNA end. Germline-derived CDR1 and CDR2 are SQVTM and ANQGSEA. The length of the CDR3 is 14 residues. The chain's CDR3 is CSVEGGTSGDEQYF. For the CDR3, the DNA is TGCAGCGTTGAAGGCGGGACTAGCGGCGACGAGCAGTACTTC.

The J gene is TRBJ1-6, the V gene TRBV7-2; D unclear. Trimming stripped 6 bases from V and 10 bases from J, with 13 bases between. The CDR3 is 13 amino acids. Germline CDR1 reads SGHTA; CDR2 reads FQGNSA. CDR3 DNA sequence: TGTGCCAGCAGACCGGATCTGGTGTCACCCCTCCACTTT. This translates into CASRPDLVSPLHF.

The chain uses TRBV12-3 or TRBV12-4 and TRBJ2-2; a possible D gene is TRBD1 (7 bases). V shed 5 bases and J shed 6 bases, with 16 bases lying between them. This CDR3 spans 15 amino acids. In DNA, the CDR3 is TGTGCCAGCAGTGGACAGGTCGCGGGGTCCGGGGAGCTGTTTTTT. Translation gives CASSGQVAGSGELFF.

This clonotype appeared a single time. The genes are TRBV12-3 or TRBV12-4 and TRBJ2-7; D is possibly TRBD2 (8 bases). The CDR3 has 15 residues. V was trimmed by 4 bases and J by 4 bases, leaving 17 bases between them. The CDR3 DNA sequence: TGTGCCAGCAGTTCGGGGGGGGCAGGGGGTTACGAGCAGTACTTC. Translation gives CASSSGGAGGYEQYF.

This clonotype was found a few times. The genes are TRBV4-1 and TRBJ2-1; D gene uncertain. Germline assignment: CDR1 MGHRA and CDR2 YSYEKL. Trimming took off 7 bases at V and 0 bases at J, with 4 bases between the two ends. This CDR3 is built from 12 residues. The CDR3 spells CASKGSYNEQFF. The CDR3 DNA reads TGCGCCAGCAAGGGCTCCTACAATGAGCAGTTCTTC.

The chain combines TRBV12-3 or TRBV12-4 with TRBJ2-5; TRBD1 matches at 8 bases. The V segment lost 6 bases and the J segment 1 base; nucleotides outside the gene matches: 4. The CDR3 covers 14 residues. Here the CDR3 DNA reads TGTGCCAGCAGGGGCAGGGGGCGCCAAGAGACCCAGTACTTC. Encoded protein: CASRGRGRQETQYF.

The chain couples TRBV5-6 to TRBJ1-4; D gene unclear. V dropped 0 bases and J dropped 0 bases, with 9 bases sitting between them. This CDR3 comprises 16 residues. The germline CDR1 and CDR2 sequences are SGHDT and YYEEEE. CDR3 sequence reads: CASSLVGRSTNEKLFF. The CDR3 DNA sequence: TGTGCCAGCAGCTTGGTGGGGAGGTCAACTAATGAAAAACTGTTTTTT. Complete variable domain (other parts from reference TRBV5-6 and TRBJ1-4): DAGVTQSPTHLIKTRGQQVTLRCSPKSGHDTVSWYQQALGQGPQFIFQYYEEEERQRGNFPDRFSGHQFPNYSSELNVNALLLGDSALYLCASSLVGRSTNEKLFFGSGTQLSVL.